This TCR beta chain was captured in a study of cytomegalovirus exposure and HLA in healthy donors (dated by TCRdb to the late 2010s). As for the study more broadly: According to a later analysis, the 120 or so validation repertoires were produced on the same platform as the 666 repertoires of the first cohort. The study was designed to test whether signatures of past pathogen exposure could be identified by cataloging public T cell receptors. Besides the first cohort of some 670 subjects, a separate validation cohort made up of roughly 120 different subjects was used. To predict cytomegalovirus infection status, the study combined high-throughput TCR immunosequencing, statistical association of individual TCRs with disease status, and machine learning.

The donors were included in the validation cohort of 130 or so subjects, a group kept apart from the roughly 730-subject first cohort. The research as a whole found: In vitro tests confirmed that a few of the cytomegalovirus-associated TCR beta chains recognize cytomegalovirus antigens. The authors suggested that the approach could potentially be extended to other disease states and immunological phenotypes. The study gave a list of about 150 TCR beta chains associated with cytomegalovirus. Cytomegalovirus status was reported to be diagnosed by the classifier with high specificity and sensitivity in both the original and validation cohorts. Across donors, most TCR sequences were observed very rarely, whereas some public TCRs were present in many individuals. The validation cohort had no HLA typing available for a later analysis, so co-occurrence within that cohort was assessed over all 120 or so repertoires. Of the cluster scores, around 95% were above 0 in a later analysis, which found that TCRs clustered in the first cohort also tended to co-occur in the approximately 120 validation repertoires.

As to this clone: Its binding antigen is unknown. Base quality data are lacking; no much larger clone is found one base away.

The method behind the library was the immunoSEQ multiplex PCR assay. The paper's processing steps were these. To diagnose cytomegalovirus status from the catalog of TCR beta chain sequences, a statistical classification framework was built. TCRdb's version of the immuneACCESS table is confined to in-frame rearrangements and falls short of the full clone set. An unresolved V gene accounts for under half of the shortfall where checked; the remainder is of unknown origin. Clone size and the V and J calls come from that table; the DNA yielded D and trimming. For this sample the table gives some 170,000 clones, of which more than 75% were detected only once. The ten largest clones represent about 7.7% of the sample. The receptor's source is a young man in good health and CMV-seropositive. The material sequenced was PBMCs.

The DNA sequence reads TGCGCCAGCAGCCTACCGGCGGCTATTCGTAGTACGCAGTATTTT. The encoded protein is CASSLPAAIRSTQYF. The chain is assembled from TRBV5-1 and TRBJ2-3; a confident D gene designation cannot be given. Relative to germline, V is 4 bases shorter and J is 8 bases shorter, with 20 bases between their ends. The CDR1 and CDR2 encoded by the germline V gene are SGHRS and YFSETQ. The CDR3, cysteine through phenylalanine, is 15 amino acids long. The only DNA kept is the CDR3, 45 bases in frame from the first base.